One sample yielded the 8 T cell receptor beta chains listed below, sequenced in a study of cytomegalovirus exposure and HLA in healthy donors. Vbeta (60) and Jbeta (13) primers were used in the PCR. TCRdb keeps only in-frame clones here, not all; method: immunoSEQ multiplex PCR. The sample includes about 140,000 clones, about 80% of them seen just once. Material for sequencing was PBMCs. All receptors come from a female donor in good health and CMV-seronegative.

CDR3 sequence: CASSEVTGRRNSPLHF. CDR3 DNA: TGTGCCAGCAGTGAAGTCACAGGGCGGAGGAATTCACCCCTCCACTTT. This chain uses TRBV2 with TRBJ1-6, with D perhaps TRBD1 (6 bases). The CDR3 contains 16 residues. The V end was cut by 1 base, the J end by 7 bases, with 14 bases between. CDR1 and CDR2 from the germline V gene are SNHLY and FYNNEI.

The chain has TRBV5-1 and TRBJ2-7; D gene unclear. The CDR3 runs 12 residues. Per the germline V gene, CDR1 is SGHRS and CDR2 is YFSETQ. Trimming took off 0 bases at V and 5 bases at J, with 6 bases between the two ends. The CDR3 sequence: CASSLVGDEQYF. The DNA of the CDR3 is TGCGCCAGCAGCTTGGTCGGTGACGAGCAGTACTTC.

The rearrangement joins TRBV27 to TRBJ1-2; D uncertain. In germline, CDR1 is MNHEY, CDR2 SMNVEV (reference sequence). This CDR3 comprises 15 residues. V lost 5 bases, J lost 6 bases, and 19 bases lay in between. The CDR3 spells CASSLSAAPIDGYTF. The CDR3 bases are TGTGCCAGCAGTCTCTCAGCGGCGCCTATCGATGGCTACACCTTC.

The V and J genes are TRBV27 and TRBJ1-5, with 7 bases that match TRBD1. The CDR3 has 14 residues. Germline V CDR1 and CDR2: MNHEY, SMNVEV (reference sequence). V shed 2 bases, J shed 5 bases, and the junction held 3 bases outside the gene matches. The CDR3 protein is CASSLRGQDQPQHF. The CDR3 coding sequence is TGTGCCAGCAGTTTAAGGGGGCAGGATCAGCCCCAGCATTTT.

The chain couples TRBV13 to TRBJ2-3, with a tentative D call TRBD2 (6 bases). CDR3 length equals 16 residues. Germline CDR1 reads PRHDT; CDR2 reads FYEKMQ (reference sequence). V lost 6 bases to trimming and J lost 2 bases, with 18 bases between them. CDR3 in amino acids: CASRERSWTITDTQYF. In nucleotides, the CDR3 is TGTGCCAGCAGGGAACGTAGTTGGACTATCACAGATACGCAGTATTTT.

The chain uses TRBV28 and TRBJ1-5; 7 bases match TRBD1. The germline gives CDR1 MDHEN, CDR2 SYDVKM. The CDR3 spans 14 residues. Trimming at V came to 8 bases and at J to 2 bases, leaving 6 bases not matched to a gene. The CDR3, as DNA: TGTGCCAGCCCCCTAGGGGGCGGCAATCAGCCCCAGCATTTT. Translating gives CASPLGGGNQPQHF.

J is TRBJ1-3 and V is TRBV5-1; 8 bases line up with TRBD1. Trimming took 3 bases from V and 2 from J; bases not matched to a gene: 1. The CDR3 loop spans 14 amino acids. Germline values: CDR1 SGHRS, CDR2 YFSETQ. CDR3 nucleotide sequence: TGCGCCAGCAGCTCGACAGGGGCTGGAAACACCATATATTTT. It yields the protein CASSSTGAGNTIYF. Supplemented by reference TRBV5-1 and TRBJ1-3, the full variable domain reads KAGVTQTPRYLIKTRGQQVTLSCSPISGHRSVSWYQQTPGQGLQFLFEYFSETQRNKGNFPGRFSGRQFSNSRSEMNVSTLELGDSALYLCASSSTGAGNTIYFGEGSWLTVV.

The chain links TRBV6-1 to TRBJ1-2, with 9 bases lining up with TRBD1. CDR1 is MNHNS, CDR2 SASEGT, per germline. This CDR3 comprises 14 residues. J lost 4 bases, V lost 4 bases, and 4 bases had no gene match. As DNA, the CDR3 is TGTGCCAGCAGTGCGTCGGGACAGGGCTATGGCTACACCTTC. Translating gives CASSASGQGYGYTF.